Reported below is one T cell receptor (beta chain). Its specific antigen is unknown. Per-nucleotide qualities are absent, and no much larger clonotype sits a single base away. This specimen's time point label, interpreted: persistent/refractory GD, antithyroid drugs over 5 years with positive TRAb. For both TCR sequencing and RNA sequencing, RNA was extracted from PBMCs in TRIzol. The diagnosis of Graves' disease was made according to American Thyroid Association guidelines. The patients came from an endocrinology department in Xi'an, China. From each patient, about 8.9 milliliters of peripheral blood was collected into an EDTA anticoagulant tube. Ficoll Paque Plus density gradient separation was used to isolate PBMCs, and no further T cell sorting was done. An Agilent 2100 Bioanalyzer and agarose gel were used to check RNA quality, and a NanoDrop 2000 was used to measure RNA concentration. The germline V gene gives CDR1 as ENHRY and CDR2 as SYGVKD. Including the terminal cysteine and phenylalanine, the CDR3 comprises 12 residues. Solely the CDR3 DNA is kept, with 36 bases framed from the first base. A distance of 6 bases separates the germline ends of V and J, which lose 6 bases and 4 bases respectively.

This sample is drawn from a study of regulatory T cells in long-lasting Graves disease (dated by TCRdb to the early 2020s). For context, the study as a whole: Persistent Graves' disease was defined as persistently positive TSH receptor autoantibodies together with antithyroid drug treatment for over 5 years. Patients with persistent Graves' disease were compared with patients with newly diagnosed Graves' disease using TCR sequencing and RNA sequencing of peripheral blood. The study took place in China and was registered as a clinical trial. A total of some 33 samples were covered by TCR sequencing, comprising some 13 persistent and approximately 20 newly diagnosed Graves' disease patients. Antithyroid drugs had been taken for approximately 10 years on average by persistent Graves' disease patients in the clinical cohort. The full study reports these points: Only the TCR beta chain was sequenced and analyzed. Persistent Graves' disease patients showed lower TCR Shannon entropy and fewer highly expanded clones than newly diagnosed patients, suggesting clonal expansion. The small sample size was acknowledged by the authors as a limitation that may reduce accuracy. Peripheral blood alone was examined, since thyroid tissue, which constituted the primary lesion, could not be accessed. More public clonotypes were shared among persistent patients (roughly 3,000) than among newly diagnosed patients (966). TRBV28, TRBJ1-2 and TRBJ2-5 were preferentially used in persistent disease, while TRBV20-1 and TRBJ2-1 were favored in newly diagnosed disease.

Library creation used multiplex PCR. Data came from an Illumina HiSeq 4000. To build TCR beta libraries, CDR3 regions were amplified by Arm-PCR using iRepertoire HTBI primers. Before sequencing, the PCR products went through gel purification. The authors processed their data as follows. Gene usage analysis of CDR3 amino acid clonotypes used the approximately 62 TRBV and more than 13 TRBJ segments found across samples. COPE and FqMerger were used to merge the filtered high-quality paired reads into contigs. Contigs were aligned with BLAST to IMGT TRBV, TRBD and TRBJ reference genes, and CDR3 was defined per IMGT. Clonotypes above 0.1% frequency were classified as highly expanded clones. Shannon entropy served as the measure of repertoire diversity, while the Gini coefficient captured V-J evenness. Public clonotypes were defined as clonotypes shared by more than one individual. TCRdb itself trimmed the public reads at Q25 with fastp, ran MiXCR and retained productive beta chains. Rows with a matching CDR3 protein are joined into one entry that keeps the most common DNA and genes. Clone size and V and J calls follow TCRdb, not the original study. The sample table records around 400,000 distinct CDR3 sequences; roughly 24% of these occur just once. Jointly, the top ten make up about 27% of the sample.

Recombination linked TRBV10-3 to TRBJ2-2, with the D gene not confidently named. The sample in question was peripheral blood mononuclear cells (PBMCs), obtained when the disease was refractory, from a patient treated with antithyroid drugs. This clonotype was obtained from a woman aged 40 to 50 with Graves disease. Donor details come from another sample of the same person, matched by shared clones. The DNA sequence is as follows: TGTGCCATCAGCCAGAGCACCGGGGAGCTGTTTTTT. This translates into CAISQSTGELFF.